Listed here are 23 T cell receptor beta chains from one sample, sequenced in a study of blood T cell repertoires in COVID-19. Only in-frame clones appear in the TCRdb table, and some are missing; sequencing was by immunoSEQ multiplex PCR. The table has under 200,000 clones, 60% to 85% seen once; the top ten hold roughly 8%. Material for sequencing was peripheral blood. These receptors were obtained from a man aged 55 to 69 with acute or convalescent COVID-19.

V is TRBV5-1 and J is TRBJ2-3, with TRBD2 matching over 7 bases. Losses at the gene ends were 3 bases for V and 3 bases for J; bases not matched to a gene: 10. This CDR3 contains 16 residues. Germline V gene lookup returns CDR1 SGHRS and CDR2 YFSETQ. The CDR3 region has the DNA TGCGCCAGCAGCTATGGCGGGGGTCGAGCAACAGATACGCAGTATTTT. Translation gives CASSYGGGRATDTQYF.

The chain employs TRBV6-6 and TRBJ2-3, with TRBD2 matching 14 bases. Losses at the gene ends were 2 bases for V and 6 bases for J; bases not matched to a gene: 4. The CDR3 contains 16 residues. Germline V gene lookup returns CDR1 MNHNY and CDR2 SVGAGI (reference sequence). The CDR3 loop reads CASSYGLAGGFDTQYF. In DNA, the CDR3 is TGTGCCAGCAGTTACGGACTAGCGGGGGGTTTTGATACGCAGTATTTT.

The CDR3: CASSYSRGGYTF. CDR3 nucleotide sequence: TGTGCCAGCAGTTACTCCAGGGGTGGCTACACCTTC. The gene calls are TRBV6-2 or TRBV6-3 and TRBJ1-2; D is possibly TRBD1 (6 bases). V lost 0 bases, J lost 7 bases, and 6 bases lay in between. Per the germline V gene, CDR1 is MNHEY and CDR2 is SVGEGT. The CDR3 runs to 12 residues.

V usage is TRBV29-1 and J usage is TRBJ2-1; TRBD2 matches 8 bases. Germline values: CDR1 SQVTM, CDR2 ANQGSEA. With V trimmed by 2 bases and J by 8 bases, 17 bases remained unmatched. The CDR3 has 17 residues. The CDR3 region is CSVENPRGAERLDEQFF. DNA of the CDR3: TGCAGCGTTGAAAACCCGCGGGGGGCGGAAAGGTTGGATGAGCAGTTCTTC.

This sequence joins TRBV7-8 and TRBJ1-5; 12 bases align to TRBD1. The germline gives CDR1 SGHVS, CDR2 FQNEAQ. The ends lost 3 bases at V and 3 bases at J; junction bases unmatched: 6. The CDR3 has 17 residues. The CDR3 nucleotides read TGTGCCAGCAGCTTTGGGGGGGGACAGGGGGCCAATCAGCCCCAGCATTTT. This codes for CASSFGGGQGANQPQHF.

Comments on this clone: The junction departs from the called germline gene at one end, perhaps through a read error. This chain joins TRBV5-1 and TRBJ2-2, with TRBD1 matching 7 bases. Per the germline V gene, CDR1 is SGHRS and CDR2 is YFSETQ. This CDR3 is built from 16 residues. The CDR3, as DNA: TGCGCCAGCAGCGCGAGACAGGGCACGAATACCGGGGAGCTGTTTTTT. Protein: CASSARQGTNTGELFF.

This clone was counted many times. The chain uses TRBV5-1 and TRBJ2-7; 9 nucleotides align to TRBD1. CDR1 and CDR2 (germline): SGHRS, YFSETQ. Unmatched junction bases numbered 6, after V lost 4 bases and J lost 4 bases. The CDR3 length is 14 residues. CDR3 amino acids: CASSAGTGNYEQYF. The CDR3, as DNA: TGCGCCAGCAGCGCCGGGACAGGGAATTACGAGCAGTACTTC.

The chain is built from TRBV2 and TRBJ2-1; 8 bases fit TRBD2. J lost 4 bases, V lost 4 bases, and 6 bases had no gene match. This CDR3 spans 15 amino acids. Germline CDR1 reads SNHLY; CDR2 reads FYNNEI. CDR3 nucleotide sequence: TGTGCCAGCAGTGGATTGCGGGGGGCTTACAATGAGCAGTTCTTC. Its translation: CASSGLRGAYNEQFF. Filled out from reference TRBV2 and TRBJ2-1, the complete variable domain reads EPEVTQTPSHQVTQMGQEVILRCVPISNHLYFYWYRQILGQKVEFLVSFYNNEISEKSEIFDDQFSVERPDGSNFTLKIRSTKLEDSAMYFCASSGLRGAYNEQFFGPGTRLTVL.

Comment on this clone: Different DNA sequences within this sample yield the same CDR3. The V and J genes are TRBV2 and TRBJ1-1; D call uncertain. Trimming shortened V by 8 bases and J by 1 base, and 8 bases separated the two germline ends. CDR3 length: 12 amino acids. Germline V CDR1 and CDR2: SNHLY, FYNNEI. CDR3 coding DNA: TGTGCCAGCCGGAGGGAGAACACTGAAGCTTTCTTT. Protein sequence: CASRRENTEAFF.

V is TRBV2 and J is TRBJ1-1, with 9 bases lining up with TRBD1. Germline V gives CDR1 SNHLY, CDR2 FYNNEI. V lost 4 bases and J lost 3; bases outside the gene matches: 12. This CDR3 is built from 17 residues. The CDR3 region is CASSAGTGRGRDTEAFF. The CDR3 region has the DNA TGTGCCAGCAGTGCCGGGACAGGGCGGGGTAGGGACACTGAAGCTTTCTTT.

This clone was detected only a few times. At one end the junction does not follow the germline gene, possibly because of a read error. The gene calls are TRBV14 and TRBJ2-7, with 10 bases fitting TRBD1. CDR1 and CDR2 from the germline V gene are SGHDN and FVKESK. CDR3 length: 14 amino acids. The CDR3 DNA follows: TGTGCCAGCAGCAGACCCGGGACAGGGGACCTGACCATCTTC. Amino acids: CASSRPGTGDLTIF.

This clone was detected a few times. V is TRBV19 and J is TRBJ1-1; D gene unclear. From germline, CDR1 is LNHDA and CDR2 SQIVND (reference sequence). This CDR3 region has 13 residues. Trimming left V 7 bases short and J 4 bases short, with 13 bases between. DNA for the CDR3: TGTGCCAGTACCCAGAGGGTGGGCACTGAAGCTTTCTTT. Protein sequence: CASTQRVGTEAFF.

V gene TRBV5-1 combines with J gene TRBJ1-2; TRBD1 is a possible D gene (5 bases). The CDR3 spans 16 residues. V lost 5 bases and J 4 bases, leaving 21 bases between the germline ends. The V gene's germline CDR1 is SGHRS and CDR2 YFSETQ. The CDR3 nucleotides are TGCGCCAGCAGGTCGGGGGTGACCGCCGGTGCCTATGGCTACACCTTC. Encoded protein: CASRSGVTAGAYGYTF.

This sequence joins TRBV4-1 and TRBJ1-2; D may be TRBD1 (5 bases). CDR1 MGHRA and CDR2 YSYEKL come from the germline V gene. V was cut by 3 bases and J by 1 base, with 12 bases left in between. The CDR3 is made up of 15 amino acids. The CDR3 loop is CASSQGPGGNYGYTF. The CDR3, as DNA: TGCGCCAGCAGCCAGGGGCCGGGAGGTAACTATGGCTACACCTTC.

The V gene is TRBV3-1 (or the pseudogene TRBV3-2), the J gene TRBJ1-1; 12 nucleotides align to TRBD1. The ends lost 4 bases at V and 0 bases at J; junction bases unmatched: 15. The CDR3 is 20 residues long. Germline lookup yields CDR1 LGHDT and CDR2 YNNKEL (reference sequence). The CDR3 protein is CASSLSGTGGSGAVNTEAFF. CDR3 in DNA: TGTGCCAGCAGCCTATCCGGGACAGGGGGCTCGGGTGCAGTGAACACTGAAGCTTTCTTT.

V and J are TRBV11-2 and TRBJ2-7, with a possible D match to TRBD1 (6 bases). V lost 5 bases and J 4 bases, leaving 21 bases between the germline ends. Germline V CDR1 and CDR2: SGHAT, FQNNGV. CDR3 length equals 16 residues. The CDR3 sequence: CASSNLGIQGGYEQYF. The CDR3 DNA is TGTGCCAGCAGCAACCTTGGTATACAGGGTGGATACGAGCAGTACTTC. Combining the CDR3 with reference TRBV11-2 and TRBJ2-7 gives the whole variable domain EAGVAQSPRYKIIEKRQSVAFWCNPISGHATLYWYQQILGQGPKLLIQFQNNGVVDDSQLPKDRFSAERLKGVDSTLKIQPAKLEDSAVYLCASSNLGIQGGYEQYFGPGTRLTVT.

This clone was observed a few times. This chain connects TRBV29-1 to TRBJ2-1, with D uncertain. Germline loops: CDR1 SQVTM, CDR2 ANQGSEA. The CDR3 covers 14 residues. V lost 8 bases and J 0 bases, leaving 14 bases between the germline ends. CDR3 coding DNA: TGCAGCACCGACACCCTGAGCTCCTACAATGAGCAGTTCTTC. This translates into CSTDTLSSYNEQFF.

The genes are TRBV11-2 and TRBJ2-7; D perhaps matches TRBD1 (5 bases). The CDR3 is made up of 14 amino acids. V lost 0 bases, J lost 3 bases, and 9 bases lay in between. The V gene's germline CDR1 is SGHAT and CDR2 FQNNGV. The CDR3 here is CASSLDGAIYEQYF. Here the CDR3 DNA reads TGTGCCAGCAGCTTAGATGGGGCAATCTACGAGCAGTACTTC.

The rearrangement uses TRBV19 and TRBJ2-3, with D tentatively TRBD2 (6 bases). The CDR3 sequence is 15 residues long. V gave up 3 bases and J gave up 2 bases, with 12 bases separating them. Germline values: CDR1 LNHDA, CDR2 SQIVND (reference sequence). The DNA for the CDR3 is TGTGCCAGTAGTATCGTGACGGGGGACACAGATACGCAGTATTTT. It is translated as CASSIVTGDTDTQYF.

The gene calls are TRBV30 and TRBJ2-3; TRBD1 might be the D (5 bases). The CDR3 is 14 residues long. Trimming stripped 2 bases from V and 0 bases from J, with 9 bases between. Germline loops: CDR1 GTSNPN, CDR2 SVGIG (reference sequence). CDR3 sequence (DNA): TGTGCCTGGAGTTTTGGGGCTAGCACAGATACGCAGTATTTT. This codes for CAWSFGASTDTQYF.

V usage is TRBV27 and J usage is TRBJ1-2; D is perhaps TRBD1 (5 bases). The CDR3 length is 12 residues. Trimming stripped 5 bases from V and 4 bases from J, with 8 bases between. Germline CDR1 and CDR2: MNHEY and SMNVEV (reference sequence). CDR3 protein: CASSDSFYGYTF. The CDR3 DNA reads TGTGCCAGCAGTGACAGCTTCTATGGCTACACCTTC.

The chain recombines TRBV6-2 or TRBV6-3 with TRBJ2-7; 9 bases agree with TRBD1. V dropped 2 bases and J dropped 5; count of bases not matched to a gene: 7. The CDR3 runs 15 residues. The germline gives CDR1 MNHEY, CDR2 SVGEGT. CDR3 sequence (DNA): TGTGCCAGCAGTTACGCCGCCGGACAGGGGAACGAGCAGTACTTC. This codes for CASSYAAGQGNEQYF.

CDR3 sequence (DNA): TGTGCCAGCAGTGATGCAGGGGGATCCTATAATTCACCCCTCCACTTT. Protein: CASSDAGGSYNSPLHF. The gene calls are TRBV9 and TRBJ1-6, with 7 nucleotides matching TRBD1. V lost 5 bases and J lost 1; bases outside the gene matches: 6. Germline assignment: CDR1 SGDLS and CDR2 YYNGEE. The CDR3 is 16 amino acids.